The 28 T cell receptor beta chains in this list originate from one sample, sequenced in a study of human T cells and chemical hapten exposure (dated by TCRdb to the early 2020s). The library was produced with RACE. Sequencing took place on a NextSeq 500. TCRdb cleaned the public reads at Q25 with fastp, built clones with MiXCR and kept in-frame beta chains. Rows with a matching CDR3 protein are joined into one entry that keeps the most common DNA and genes. In all, the sample holds 210,000 or so distinct CDR3 sequences, and about 22% of those were seen once. Over 2% of the sample is taken by the ten largest. The sample's time point, from its label and the paper: patch test 3, about 24 weeks after DPC sensitization. This specimen's treatment or condition label, interpreted: therapeutic diphenylcyclopropenone sensitization with weekly scalp DPC. Source: whole blood, taken in connection with sensitization to the hapten diphenylcyclopropenone (DPC). These TCRs come from a woman between 40 and 55 years old with alopecia areata. Some clones in this sample may be carry-over from other donors' samples.

The chain is built from TRBV6-2 or TRBV6-3 and TRBJ2-3; D uncertain. The germline V and J ends were trimmed by 3 bases and 0 bases, with 13 bases remaining between them. Germline-derived CDR1 and CDR2 are MNHEY and SVGEGT. This CDR3 contains 16 residues. The chain's CDR3 is CASSYNRVESTDTQYF. The DNA of the CDR3 is TGTGCCAGCAGTTATAACCGGGTGGAGAGCACAGATACGCAGTATTTT.

This clonotype was counted between two and nine times. This chain connects TRBV7-6 to TRBJ1-1; D uncertain. Trimming left V 1 base short and J 0 bases short, with 9 bases between. The CDR3 has 15 amino acids. The germline gives CDR1 SGHVS, CDR2 FNYEAQ. CDR3 region: CASSLEGSMNTEAFF. In DNA form, the CDR3 reads TGTGCCAGCAGCTTAGAGGGTTCTATGAACACTGAAGCTTTCTTT.

V and J are TRBV7-2 and TRBJ2-5; unclear D gene. CDR1 SGHTA and CDR2 FQGNSA come from the germline V gene. The germline V and J ends were trimmed by 4 bases and 2 bases, with 8 bases remaining between them. This CDR3 spans 13 amino acids. The CDR3: CASSSLTQETQYF. The CDR3 coding sequence is TGTGCCAGCAGCTCACTGACTCAAGAGACCCAGTACTTC.

The chain recombines TRBV12-3 or TRBV12-4 with TRBJ2-2; D call uncertain. Trimming removed 3 bases at V and 7 bases at J, with 9 bases between. The CDR3 loop spans 13 amino acids. The CDR3 protein is CASSFKGRGELFF. The CDR3 DNA reads TGTGCCAGCAGTTTTAAAGGGCGCGGGGAGCTGTTTTTT.

The chain carries TRBV7-2 and TRBJ1-1, with TRBD1 as a possible D gene (5 bases). There are 15 residues in the CDR3. Germline V lookup: CDR1 SGHTA, CDR2 FQGNSA. Trimming removed 5 bases at V and 10 bases at J, with 23 bases between. The CDR3 sequence is CASSLSPGTDGAAFF. In DNA form, the CDR3 reads TGTGCCAGCAGCCTGAGTCCCGGGACTGATGGAGCAGCTTTCTTT. Using reference TRBV7-2 and TRBJ1-1 for the parts outside the CDR3, the full variable domain is GAGVSQSPSNKVTEKGKDVELRCDPISGHTALYWYRQSLGQGLEFLIYFQGNSAPDKSGLPSDRFSAERTGGSVSTLTIQRTQQEDSAVYLCASSLSPGTDGAAFFGQGTRLTVV.

This clonotype was seen a few times. This chain links TRBV5-1 with TRBJ2-3, with D maybe TRBD1 (5 bases). V gave up 2 bases and J gave up 2 bases, with 9 bases separating them. The CDR3 has 14 amino acids. Per germline, CDR1 SGHRS and CDR2 YFSETQ. DNA for the CDR3: TGCGCCAGCAGCTTCGCACAGGTCACAGATACGCAGTATTTT. This codes for CASSFAQVTDTQYF.

The chain links TRBV7-2 to TRBJ2-7; D tentatively reads TRBD1 or TRBD2 (5 bases each). The germline V gene encodes CDR1 SGHTA and CDR2 FQGNSA. This CDR3 has 15 amino acids. Trimming removed 4 bases at V and 0 bases at J, with 13 bases between. CDR3 nucleotide sequence: TGTGCCAGCAGCTCCTCGGGGACGGTCTCCTACGAGCAGTACTTC. This sequence encodes CASSSSGTVSYEQYF.

Only one count was recorded for this clonotype. V is TRBV19 and J is TRBJ1-5, with a possible D match to TRBD1 (5 bases). V was clipped by 5 bases and J by 0 bases, with 11 bases between them. Looked up from germline, CDR1 is LNHDA and CDR2 is SQIVND (reference sequence). CDR3 size: 15 residues. The CDR3 nucleotides are TGTGCCAGTAGTCCTTCAGGGAGTAGCAATCAGCCCCAGCATTTT. Amino acid sequence: CASSPSGSSNQPQHF.

The chain combines TRBV19 with TRBJ2-1; 9 bases are a match to TRBD2. CDR3 size: 17 residues. CDR1 and CDR2 from the germline V gene are LNHDA and SQIVND (reference sequence). The trim removed 1 base at V and 6 bases at J, leaving 10 bases unmatched. CDR3 bases: TGTGCCAGTAGTATAGGGGCTAGCGGGACCTTTGGCAATGAGCAGTTCTTC. Translating gives CASSIGASGTFGNEQFF.

The rearrangement links TRBV5-6 to TRBJ2-4; D possibly corresponds to TRBD1 (5 bases). There are 15 residues in the CDR3. Trimming took 6 bases from V and 0 from J, leaving 13 bases between them. The germline V gene has CDR1 SGHDT and CDR2 YYEEEE. Written as DNA, the CDR3 is TGTGCCAGCAACCTCAGGGCACTAGCCAAAAACATTCAGTACTTC. Translating it yields CASNLRALAKNIQYF.

The rearrangement links TRBV7-6 to TRBJ2-5, with D perhaps matching TRBD1 (6 bases). Looked up from germline, CDR1 is SGHVS and CDR2 is FNYEAQ. This CDR3 spans 14 amino acids. The germline V and J ends were trimmed by 7 bases and 0 bases, with 12 bases remaining between them. CDR3 bases: TGTGCCAGCAACAACGGACAGCACCAAGAGACCCAGTACTTC. The encoded protein is CASNNGQHQETQYF.

V gene TRBV15 combines with J gene TRBJ2-7, with D possibly matching TRBD2 (6 bases). There are 13 residues in the CDR3. CDR1 and CDR2 (germline): LNHNV, YYDKDF (reference sequence). V dropped 3 bases and J dropped 5 bases, with 11 bases sitting between them. The CDR3 DNA sequence: TGTGCCACCAGCAGCGGGAGCTTCGACGAGCAGTACTTC. As protein: CATSSGSFDEQYF.

This clonotype was detected only a few times. This chain uses TRBV28 with TRBJ1-2, with TRBD1 matching over 9 bases. The V gene's germline CDR1 is MDHEN and CDR2 SYDVKM. Trimming cost V 4 bases and J 4 bases; bases outside gene matches: 7. The CDR3 totals 15 residues. This CDR3 is CASSSGTGRIYGYTF. The CDR3 DNA reads TGTGCCAGCAGTTCTGGGACAGGGAGGATCTATGGCTACACCTTC.

This clonotype was seen a handful of times. This sequence joins TRBV11-2 and TRBJ1-1; no clear D. CDR1 is SGHAT, CDR2 FQNNGV, per germline. With 2 bases removed from V and 0 bases from J, the gap between germline ends came to 10 bases. The CDR3 loop spans 15 amino acids. The chain's CDR3 is CASSLQTSVNTEAFF. CDR3 bases: TGTGCCAGCAGCTTACAGACGTCGGTGAACACTGAAGCTTTCTTT.

The chain is built from TRBV4-3 and TRBJ2-7; the match to TRBD2 covers 7 bases. In germline, CDR1 is LGHNA, CDR2 YSLEER. The V gene end was trimmed by 3 bases and the J gene end by 6 bases; junction bases not matched to a gene: 14. This CDR3 spans 16 amino acids. This CDR3 reads CASSHTLTGTTSEQYF. The DNA of the CDR3 is TGCGCCAGCAGCCATACGCTAACCGGGACTACTTCCGAGCAGTACTTC.

This clonotype was counted only a few times. The chain is built from TRBV28 and TRBJ2-1, with D unresolved. The CDR3 is 17 amino acids. Trimming took off 6 bases at V and 4 bases at J, with 22 bases between the two ends. Germline lookup yields CDR1 MDHEN and CDR2 SYDVKM. This CDR3 is CASSPRTDVPAYNEQFF. DNA of the CDR3: TGTGCCAGCAGCCCTAGGACCGACGTCCCCGCGTACAATGAGCAGTTCTTC. Combining the CDR3 with reference TRBV28 and TRBJ2-1 gives the whole variable domain DVKVTQSSRYLVKRTGEKVFLECVQDMDHENMFWYRQDPGLGLRLIYFSYDVKMKEKGDIPEGYSVSREKKERFSLILESASTNQTSMYLCASSPRTDVPAYNEQFFGPGTRLTVL.

The chain recombines TRBV12-3 or TRBV12-4 with TRBJ2-4; D possibly corresponds to TRBD2 (5 bases). Trimming took off 6 bases at V and 13 bases at J, with 13 bases between the two ends. This CDR3 has 11 residues. CDR3 sequence: CASRDRDQQYF. As DNA, the CDR3 is TGTGCCAGCAGAGACCGGGATCAACAGTACTTC.

V gene TRBV24-1 combines with J gene TRBJ1-2, with D hard to call. V was cut by 2 bases and J by 6 bases, with 15 bases left in between. Germline loops: CDR1 KGHDR, CDR2 SFDVKD. The CDR3 extends over 15 amino acids. Here the CDR3 reads CATSDSGIPLNGYTF. DNA of the CDR3: TGTGCCACCAGTGATTCCGGCATTCCGCTTAATGGCTACACCTTC.

This clonotype occurred a few times. The chain has TRBV27 and TRBJ2-1; D gene ambiguous. The CDR3 length is 15 residues. The V end lost 3 bases, the J end lost 2 bases, and 11 bases lay between the germline ends. Germline loops: CDR1 MNHEY, CDR2 SMNVEV (reference sequence). As DNA, the CDR3 is TGTGCCAGCAGTTTGTTGCCTAGACCCTACAATGAGCAGTTCTTC. Its translation: CASSLLPRPYNEQFF.

This clonotype was recorded at least ten times. The chain combines TRBV5-4 with TRBJ2-3; tentative D call: TRBD1 (7 bases). The CDR3 is made up of 14 amino acids. Germline V gives CDR1 SGHNT, CDR2 YYREEE (reference sequence). The V end lost 5 bases, the J end lost 4 bases, and 14 bases lay between the germline ends. The CDR3 spells CASRRDQGADTQYF. The CDR3 coding sequence is TGTGCCAGCAGGCGGGACCAGGGGGCAGATACGCAGTATTTT.

The rearrangement uses TRBV29-1 and TRBJ1-1, with D unresolved. The CDR3 is 11 amino acids. The V end lost 5 bases, the J end lost 5 bases, and 9 bases lay between the germline ends. CDR1 is SQVTM and CDR2 is ANQGSEA in the germline V gene. In DNA form, the CDR3 reads TGCAGCGTTAAATCGGGGACTGAAGCTTTCTTT. It encodes CSVKSGTEAFF.

The chain joins TRBV7-8 to TRBJ1-5, with a possible D match to TRBD1 (5 bases). Germline CDR1 reads SGHVS; CDR2 reads FQNEAQ. CDR3 length: 14 residues. V dropped 3 bases and J dropped 2 bases, with 8 bases sitting between them. This CDR3 is CASSLTVGNQPQHF. For the CDR3, the DNA is TGTGCCAGCAGCTTGACAGTGGGCAATCAGCCCCAGCATTTT.

This clonotype came up a few times. This rearrangement joins TRBV28 to TRBJ2-3; D possibly uses TRBD1 or TRBD2 (6 bases each). V was clipped by 10 bases and J by 4 bases, with 12 bases between them. There are 12 residues in the CDR3. In germline, CDR1 is MDHEN, CDR2 SYDVKM. The CDR3 reads CATGGEADTQYF. The CDR3 nucleotides are TGTGCCACCGGGGGCGAGGCAGATACGCAGTATTTT.

The gene calls are TRBV2 and TRBJ2-1; no reliable D call. This CDR3 region has 12 residues. The ends were cut back, 2 bases at V and 3 bases at J, with 2 bases in the middle. Per germline, CDR1 SNHLY and CDR2 FYNNEI. The CDR3 loop is CASSEHYNEQFF. As DNA, the CDR3 is TGTGCCAGCAGTGAACACTACAATGAGCAGTTCTTC.

The chain is built from TRBV28 and TRBJ2-3; 8 bases fit TRBD2. The CDR3 is made up of 17 amino acids. The germline V gene has CDR1 MDHEN and CDR2 SYDVKM. V was pared by 5 bases and J by 4 bases, with 14 bases of the junction left unmatched. The CDR3 reads CASSPPPGGGRADTQYF. The CDR3 DNA reads TGTGCCAGCAGTCCGCCGCCAGGCGGGGGGAGGGCAGATACGCAGTATTTT.

This chain joins TRBV20-1 and TRBJ2-7; D perhaps matches TRBD2 (6 bases). The germline V gene encodes CDR1 DFQATT and CDR2 SNEGSKA (reference sequence). There are 12 residues in the CDR3. The germline V and J ends were trimmed by 8 bases and 3 bases, with 14 bases remaining between them. CDR3 protein: CSRDSDSYEQYF. In DNA, the CDR3 is TGCAGTAGGGACTCGGATAGCTACGAGCAGTACTTC.

This clonotype was detected only once. The chain uses TRBV6-1 and TRBJ1-4, with D possibly being TRBD1 (6 bases). The V end was cut by 8 bases, the J end by 3 bases, with 13 bases between. This CDR3 is 14 amino acids long. Germline loops: CDR1 MNHNS, CDR2 SASEGT. In DNA form, the CDR3 reads TGTGCCAGCCAGTGGACAGCTGCTAATGAAAAACTGTTTTTT. It yields the protein CASQWTAANEKLFF.

The chain combines TRBV6-1 with TRBJ2-4; D gene ambiguous. This CDR3 region has 12 residues. Germline CDR1 reads MNHNS; CDR2 reads SASEGT. V was pared by 2 bases and J by 8 bases, with 7 bases between. CDR3: CASSENADIQYF. As DNA, the CDR3 is TGTGCCAGCAGTGAAAACGCGGACATTCAGTACTTC.